This T cell receptor (beta chain) was identified in a study of blood T cells in healthy people across ages (dated by TCRdb to 2014 to 2015). In the study overall: Template switching captured roughly one uniquely barcoded TCR beta cDNA molecule per two T cells in model experiments. Donors were grouped into four age groups: young (average about 15 years), middle-aged (roughly 40), aged (around 62) and long-lived (82). To avoid experimental bias, donors of different ages were randomly spread across the sequencing lanes. Age-related changes in TCR beta repertoire diversity were measured in the study by deep sequencing normalized with unique cDNA molecular identifiers. Two additional independent replicas of 1 million unique cDNA reads from the same blood draw were analyzed for two donors (one aged 18 to 30 and one aged 80 or older).

According to the germline V gene (reference sequence), CDR1 reads MNHEY and CDR2 reads SMNVEV. From its cysteine to its phenylalanine, the CDR3 spans 17 amino acids. The DNA shown is the 51-base CDR3, in frame from base 1. At the junction V is shortened by 4 bases and J by 5 bases; bases outside the gene matches: 14. Concerning this clonotype: Its antigen specificity is not known. Per-base qualities were not stored, and no clone one base away is much larger.

Libraries were constructed by 5' RACE. TCRdb lists the instrument as Illumina HiSeq 2500. The second PCR ran for about 6 to 12 cycles and used a J-beta primer mix along with a sample-barcoded 5' primer. A template-switch 5' adaptor carrying 12 random nucleotides introduced a unique molecular identifier onto each TCR beta cDNA molecule. Each sample yielded at least 2.5 million CDR3-containing paired-end reads. First-strand cDNA was synthesized from all RNA with the Mint cDNA synthesis kit, primed by a TRBC-specific oligonucleotide. Following uracil-DNA glycosylase treatment, all cDNA underwent a first 18-cycle PCR with the universal primers M1SS and BC2_uni_R. The paper's data handling went like this. Normalization of each sample was performed by random selection of 1 million high-quality reads, each carrying a distinct molecular identifier. Instead of being binned into consensus sequences, reads with shared molecular identifiers were discarded. MiTCR, set to a Q25 quality threshold and the strictest error-elimination algorithm, was used for CDR3 identification, clonotype clustering and error correction. A nonparametric unseen species model with Euler transformation was used to estimate a lower bound on total TCR beta diversity. TCRdb took the public reads, trimmed them with fastp at Q25, ran MiXCR for clone calling and kept in-frame beta chains. Rows are unified per CDR3 protein, each entry keeping the most common DNA and genes. The V and J calls here are based on TCRdb, not the publication. In all, the sample holds about 1,400,000 distinct CDR3 sequences, and roughly 60% of those were seen once. The ten largest clones take up roughly 6.3% of the sample.

Systemically healthy Caucasian individuals from Russia, 35 to 40 in total and aged roughly 6 to 100 years, were included as donors. Each donor gave 8 to 10 milliliters of peripheral blood, drawn into EDTA-treated Vacutainer tubes. Ficoll-Paque density-gradient centrifugation was used to isolate PBMCs, with at least 6 million per sample. Trizol reagent was used to extract total RNA from the PBMCs, yielding at least 6 micrograms per sample. The percentages of naive CD45RAhigh/CD27high T cells were determined by flow cytometry on a PBMC aliquot from every donor. Points the paper makes about the study in general: As age increased, observed TCR beta diversity per million T cells dropped in a roughly linear way, and a significant reduction was already evident by age about 36. There was a strong correlation between observed TCR beta diversity and the percentage of naive T cells measured by flow cytometry. Bulk unsorted PBMC profiling prevented conclusive comparison of naive and antigen-experienced compartments. Total diversity estimates from one million sequenced T cells were considered lower bounds and underestimates. Because the CMV infection status of the donors was unknown, age-related changes in expanded clonotypes may potentially have been confounded. Compared with the aged group, more naive CD4+ T cells, fewer expanded clones and increased TCR diversity were shown by the long-lived group, suggesting age selection.

The sequence links TRBV27 to TRBJ2-1, and TRBD1 matches 7 of the central bases. The sequenced sample consisted of blood. This clonotype originated in a man younger than 35 in good health. The CDR3 amino acid sequence is: CASSSFTGVRGNNEQFF. Read as DNA, the sequence is TGTGCCAGCAGTTCATTTACAGGGGTGAGGGGGAACAATGAGCAGTTCTTC.